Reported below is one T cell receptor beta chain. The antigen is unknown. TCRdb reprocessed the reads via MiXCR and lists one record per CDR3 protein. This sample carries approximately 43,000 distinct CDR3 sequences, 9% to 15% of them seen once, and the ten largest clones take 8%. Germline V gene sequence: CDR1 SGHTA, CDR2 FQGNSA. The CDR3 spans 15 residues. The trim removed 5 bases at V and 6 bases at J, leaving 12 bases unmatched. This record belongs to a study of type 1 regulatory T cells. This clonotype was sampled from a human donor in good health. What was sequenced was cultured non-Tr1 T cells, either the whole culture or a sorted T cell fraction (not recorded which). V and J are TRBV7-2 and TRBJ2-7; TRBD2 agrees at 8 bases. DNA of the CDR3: TGTGCCAGCAGCCCGACTAGCGCTCCATCCGGCGAGCAGTACTTC. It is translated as CASSPTSAPSGEQYF.